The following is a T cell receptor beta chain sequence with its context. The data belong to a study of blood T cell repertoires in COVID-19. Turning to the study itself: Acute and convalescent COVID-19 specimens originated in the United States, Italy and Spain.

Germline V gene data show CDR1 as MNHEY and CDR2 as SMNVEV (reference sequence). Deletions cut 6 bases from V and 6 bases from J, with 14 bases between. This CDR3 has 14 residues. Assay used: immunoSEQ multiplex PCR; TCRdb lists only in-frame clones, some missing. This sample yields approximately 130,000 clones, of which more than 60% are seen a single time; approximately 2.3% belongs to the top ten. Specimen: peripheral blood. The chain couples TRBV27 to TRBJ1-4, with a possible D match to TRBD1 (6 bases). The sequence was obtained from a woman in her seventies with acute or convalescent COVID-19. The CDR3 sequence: CASRFEGDHEKLFF. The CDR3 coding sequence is TGTGCCAGCAGGTTCGAGGGGGATCATGAAAAACTGTTTTTT.